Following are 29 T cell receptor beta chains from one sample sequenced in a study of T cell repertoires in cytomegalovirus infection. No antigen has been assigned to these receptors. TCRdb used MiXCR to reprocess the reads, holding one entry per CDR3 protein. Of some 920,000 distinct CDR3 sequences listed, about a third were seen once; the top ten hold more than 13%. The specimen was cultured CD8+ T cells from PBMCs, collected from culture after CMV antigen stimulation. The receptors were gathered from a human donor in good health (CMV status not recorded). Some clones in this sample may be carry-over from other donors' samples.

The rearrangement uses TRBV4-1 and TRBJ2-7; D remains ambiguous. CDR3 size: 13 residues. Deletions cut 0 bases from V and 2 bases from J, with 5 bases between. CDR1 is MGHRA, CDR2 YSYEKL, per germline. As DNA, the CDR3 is TGCGCCAGCAGCCAAGATTTAGCCTACGAGCAGTACGTC. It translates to CASSQDLAYEQYV.

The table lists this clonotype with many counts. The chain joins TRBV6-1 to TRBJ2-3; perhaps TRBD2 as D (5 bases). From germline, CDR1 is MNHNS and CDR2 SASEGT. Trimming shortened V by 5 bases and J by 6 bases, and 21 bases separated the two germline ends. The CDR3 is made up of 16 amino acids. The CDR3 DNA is TGTGCCAGCAGTTGGCGAGCGGCCGTCTCGGTGGATACGCAGTATTTT. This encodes CASSWRAAVSVDTQYF.

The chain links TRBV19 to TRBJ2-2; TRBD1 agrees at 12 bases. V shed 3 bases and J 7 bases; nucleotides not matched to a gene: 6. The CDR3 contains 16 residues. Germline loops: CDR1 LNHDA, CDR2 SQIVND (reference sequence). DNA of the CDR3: TGTGCCAGTAGTATCGCCGGGACAGGGGGCTTCGGGGAGCTGTTTTTT. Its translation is CASSIAGTGGFGELFF. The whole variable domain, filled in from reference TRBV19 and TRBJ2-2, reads DGGITQSPKYLFRKEGQNVTLSCEQNLNHDAMYWYRQDPGQGLRLIYYSQIVNDFQKGDIAEGYSVSREKKESFPLTVTSAQKNPTAFYLCASSIAGTGGFGELFFGEGSRLTVL.

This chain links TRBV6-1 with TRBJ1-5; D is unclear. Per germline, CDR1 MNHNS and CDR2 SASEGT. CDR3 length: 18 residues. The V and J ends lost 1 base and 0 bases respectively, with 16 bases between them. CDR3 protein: CASSEERSFEYSNQPQHF. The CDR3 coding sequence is TGTGCCAGCAGTGAAGAAAGGTCATTTGAGTATAGCAATCAGCCCCAGCATTTT.

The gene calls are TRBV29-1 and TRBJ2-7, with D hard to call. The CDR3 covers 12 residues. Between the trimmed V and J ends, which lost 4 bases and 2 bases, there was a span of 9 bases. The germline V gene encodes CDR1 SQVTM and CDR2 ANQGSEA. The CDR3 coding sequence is TGCAGCGTTGGCTCGGAACCCTACGAGCAGTACTTC. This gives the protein CSVGSEPYEQYF.

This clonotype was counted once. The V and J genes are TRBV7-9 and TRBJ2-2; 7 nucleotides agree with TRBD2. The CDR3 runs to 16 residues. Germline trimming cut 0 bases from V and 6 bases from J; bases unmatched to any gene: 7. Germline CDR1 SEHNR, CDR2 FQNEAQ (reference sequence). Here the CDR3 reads CASSLAQRGEAGELFF. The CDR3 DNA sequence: TGTGCCAGCAGCTTAGCGCAGCGGGGTGAGGCCGGGGAGCTGTTTTTT.

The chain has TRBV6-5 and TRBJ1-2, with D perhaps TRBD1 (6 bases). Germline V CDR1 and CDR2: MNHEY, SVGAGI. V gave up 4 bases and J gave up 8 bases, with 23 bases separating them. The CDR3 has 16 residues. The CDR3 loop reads CASSSSPGTIVYGYTF. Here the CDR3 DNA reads TGTGCCAGCAGTTCTTCTCCCGGGACAATAGTGTACGGCTACACCTTC.

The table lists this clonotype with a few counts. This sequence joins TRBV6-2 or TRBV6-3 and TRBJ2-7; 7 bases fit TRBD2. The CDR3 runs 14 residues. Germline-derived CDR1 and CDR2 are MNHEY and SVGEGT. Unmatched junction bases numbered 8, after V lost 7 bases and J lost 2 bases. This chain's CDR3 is CASNPGGGTYEQYV. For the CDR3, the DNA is TGTGCCAGCAATCCTGGGGGGGGAACCTACGAGCAGTACGTC.

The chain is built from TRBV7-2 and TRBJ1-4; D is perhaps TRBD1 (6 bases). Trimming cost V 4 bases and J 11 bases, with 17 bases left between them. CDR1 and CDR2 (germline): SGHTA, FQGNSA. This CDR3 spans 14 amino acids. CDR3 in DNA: TGTGCCAGCAGCTCTGCCGTACAGGGAGACAAACTGTTTTTT. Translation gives CASSSAVQGDKLFF.

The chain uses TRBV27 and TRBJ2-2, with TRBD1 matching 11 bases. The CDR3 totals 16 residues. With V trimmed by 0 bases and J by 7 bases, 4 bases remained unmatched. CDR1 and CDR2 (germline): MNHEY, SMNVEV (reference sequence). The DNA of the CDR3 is TGTGCCAGCAGTTTATCGGGGACAGGGGGTCACGGGGAGCTGTTTTTT. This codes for CASSLSGTGGHGELFF.

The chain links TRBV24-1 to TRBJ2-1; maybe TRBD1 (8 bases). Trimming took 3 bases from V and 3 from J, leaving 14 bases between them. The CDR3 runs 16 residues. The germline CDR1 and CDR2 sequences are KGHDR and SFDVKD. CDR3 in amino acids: CATSDHRGGVYNEQFF. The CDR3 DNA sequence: TGTGCCACCAGTGATCACAGGGGGGGGGTCTACAATGAGCAGTTCTTC.

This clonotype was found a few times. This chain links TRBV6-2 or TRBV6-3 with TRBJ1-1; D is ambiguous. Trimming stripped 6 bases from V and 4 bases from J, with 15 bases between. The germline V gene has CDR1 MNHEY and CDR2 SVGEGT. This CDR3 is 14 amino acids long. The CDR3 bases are TGTGCCAGCAGCCGAACCTGGGTGGGCACTGAAGCTTTCTTT. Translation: CASSRTWVGTEAFF.

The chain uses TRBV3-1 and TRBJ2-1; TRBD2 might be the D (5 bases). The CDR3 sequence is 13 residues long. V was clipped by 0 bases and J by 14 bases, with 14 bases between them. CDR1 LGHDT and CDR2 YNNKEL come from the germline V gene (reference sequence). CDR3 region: CASSQDRGYVEFF. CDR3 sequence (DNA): TGTGCCAGCAGCCAAGATCGGGGATACGTGGAGTTCTTC.

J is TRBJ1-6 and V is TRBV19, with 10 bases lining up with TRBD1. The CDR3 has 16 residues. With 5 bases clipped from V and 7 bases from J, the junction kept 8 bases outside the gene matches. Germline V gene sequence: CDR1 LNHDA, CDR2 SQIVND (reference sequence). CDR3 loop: CASSVRQGATNSPLHF. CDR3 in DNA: TGTGCCAGTAGTGTCAGACAGGGGGCTACCAATTCACCCCTCCACTTT.

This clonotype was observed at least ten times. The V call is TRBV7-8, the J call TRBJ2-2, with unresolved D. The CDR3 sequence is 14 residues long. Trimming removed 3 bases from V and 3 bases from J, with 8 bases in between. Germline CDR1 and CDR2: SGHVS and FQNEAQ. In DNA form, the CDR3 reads TGTGCCAGCAGCTTTTGGATGGACACCGGGGAGCTGTTTTTT. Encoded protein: CASSFWMDTGELFF.

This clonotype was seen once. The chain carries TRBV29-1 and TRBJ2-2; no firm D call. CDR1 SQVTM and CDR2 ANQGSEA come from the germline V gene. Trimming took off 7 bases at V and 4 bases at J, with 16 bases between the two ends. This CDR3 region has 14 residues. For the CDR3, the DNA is TGCAGCGCTGGCCTGGCGTTGGGCACCGGGGAGCTGTTTTTT. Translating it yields CSAGLALGTGELFF.

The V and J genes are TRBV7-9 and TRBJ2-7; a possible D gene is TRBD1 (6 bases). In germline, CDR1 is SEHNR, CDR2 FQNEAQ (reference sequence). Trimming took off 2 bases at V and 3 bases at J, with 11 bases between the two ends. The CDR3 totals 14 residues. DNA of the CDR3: TGTGCCAGCAGCTTATGGGACACCTTCTACGAGCAGTACTTC. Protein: CASSLWDTFYEQYF. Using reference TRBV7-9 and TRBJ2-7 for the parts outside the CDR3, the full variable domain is DTGVSQNPRHKITKRGQNVTFRCDPISEHNRLYWYRQTLGQGPEFLTYFQNEAQLEKSRLLSDRFSAERPKGSFSTLEIQRTEQGDSAMYLCASSLWDTFYEQYFGPGTRLTVT.

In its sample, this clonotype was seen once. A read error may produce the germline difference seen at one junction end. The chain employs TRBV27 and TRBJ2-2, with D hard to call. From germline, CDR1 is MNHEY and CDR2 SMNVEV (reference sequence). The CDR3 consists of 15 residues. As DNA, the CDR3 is TGTGCCACCAGTTTTTTGCCAAGGGACACCGGGGAGCTGTTTTTT. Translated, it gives CATSFLPRDTGELFF.

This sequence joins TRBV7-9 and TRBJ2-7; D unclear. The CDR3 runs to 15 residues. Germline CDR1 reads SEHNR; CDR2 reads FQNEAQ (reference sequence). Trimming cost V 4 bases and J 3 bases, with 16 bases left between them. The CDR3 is CASSSAALQFYEQYF. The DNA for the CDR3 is TGTGCCAGCAGCTCCGCAGCCCTCCAATTCTACGAGCAGTACTTC.

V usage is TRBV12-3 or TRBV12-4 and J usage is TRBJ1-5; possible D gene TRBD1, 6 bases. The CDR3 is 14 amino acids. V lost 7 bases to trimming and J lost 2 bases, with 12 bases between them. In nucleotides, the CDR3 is TGTGCCAGCAATCCCAGGGGTCGCAATCAGCCCCAGCATTTT. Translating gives CASNPRGRNQPQHF.

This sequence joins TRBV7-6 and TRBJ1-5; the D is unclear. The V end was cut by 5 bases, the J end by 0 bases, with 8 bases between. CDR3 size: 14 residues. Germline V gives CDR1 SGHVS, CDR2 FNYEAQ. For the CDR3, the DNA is TGTGCCAGCAGCCAATACGATAGCAATCAGCCCCAGCATTTT. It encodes CASSQYDSNQPQHF. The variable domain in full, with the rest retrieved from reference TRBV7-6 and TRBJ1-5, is GAGVSQSPRYKVTKRGQDVALRCDPISGHVSLYWYRQALGQGPEFLTYFNYEAQQDKSGLPNDRFSAERPEGSISTLTIQRTEQRDSAMYRCASSQYDSNQPQHFGDGTRLSIL.

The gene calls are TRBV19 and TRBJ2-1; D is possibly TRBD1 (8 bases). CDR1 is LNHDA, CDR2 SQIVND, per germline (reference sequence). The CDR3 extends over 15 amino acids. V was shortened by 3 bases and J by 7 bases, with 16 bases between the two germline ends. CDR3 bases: TGTGCCAGTAGTATCACAGGGGGGGCCTGGAATGAGCAGTTCTTC. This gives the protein CASSITGGAWNEQFF.

DNA for the CDR3: TGTGCCAGCAGTGACGCGGGGGTCACAGATACGCAGTATTTT. Amino acids: CASSDAGVTDTQYF. The rearrangement uses TRBV6-4 and TRBJ2-3; TRBD2 aligns across 7 bases. The V and J ends lost 2 bases and 2 bases, in that order; junction bases with no gene match: 1. The germline V gene has CDR1 MRHNA and CDR2 SNTAGT. The length of the CDR3 is 14 residues.

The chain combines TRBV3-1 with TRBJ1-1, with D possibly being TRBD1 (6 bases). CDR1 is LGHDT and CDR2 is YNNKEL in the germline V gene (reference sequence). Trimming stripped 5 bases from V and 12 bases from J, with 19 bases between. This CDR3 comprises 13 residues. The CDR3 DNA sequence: TGTGCCAGCAGCTTAAGGGGGGGGGCGCCGACTTTCTTT. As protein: CASSLRGGAPTFF. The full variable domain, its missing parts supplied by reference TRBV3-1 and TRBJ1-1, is DTAVSQTPKYLVTQMGNDKSIKCEQNLGHDTMYWYKQDSKKFLKIMFSYNNKELIINETVPNRFSPKSPDKAHLNLHINSLELGDSAVYFCASSLRGGAPTFFGQGTRLTVV.

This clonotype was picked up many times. CDR3 bases: TGTGCCAGCAGTTTAGCCAAGGGACTAGCGGGTCCCTGGGCTAGCGAGCAGTACTTC. It codes for CASSLAKGLAGPWASEQYF. The rearrangement uses TRBV12-3 or TRBV12-4 and TRBJ2-7; 12 bases are a match to TRBD2. CDR3 length equals 19 residues. J gave up 6 bases and V 0 bases, and 15 bases lay outside the gene matches.

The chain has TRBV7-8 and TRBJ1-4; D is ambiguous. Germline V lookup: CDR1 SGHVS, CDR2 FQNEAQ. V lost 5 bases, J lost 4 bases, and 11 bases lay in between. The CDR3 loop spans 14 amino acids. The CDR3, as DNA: TGTGCCAGCAGCACGAGACCGGGTAATGAAAAACTGTTTTTT. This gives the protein CASSTRPGNEKLFF. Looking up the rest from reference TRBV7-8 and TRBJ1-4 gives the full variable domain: GAGVSQSPRYKVAKRGQDVALRCDPISGHVSLFWYQQALGQGPEFLTYFQNEAQLDKSGLPSDRFFAERPEGSVSTLKIQRTQQEDSAVYLCASSTRPGNEKLFFGSGTQLSVL.

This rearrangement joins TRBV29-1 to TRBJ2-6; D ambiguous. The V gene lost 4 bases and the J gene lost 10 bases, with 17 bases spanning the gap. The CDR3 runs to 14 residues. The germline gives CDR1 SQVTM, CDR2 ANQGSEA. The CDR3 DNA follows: TGCAGCGTTGTGTTCCGACCGGTTGATAACGTCCTGACTTTC. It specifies CSVVFRPVDNVLTF.

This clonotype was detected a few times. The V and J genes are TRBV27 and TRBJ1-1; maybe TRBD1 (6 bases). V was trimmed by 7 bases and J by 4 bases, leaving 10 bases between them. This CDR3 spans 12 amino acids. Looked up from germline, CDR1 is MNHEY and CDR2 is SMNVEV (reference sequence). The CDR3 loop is CASKKGGTEAFF. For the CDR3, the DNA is TGTGCCAGCAAGAAGGGGGGCACTGAAGCTTTCTTT.

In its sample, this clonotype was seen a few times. The CDR3 region has the DNA TGCAGTGCTAGCGGCCGGGACAGGGCGGAGGATGAGCAGTTCTTC. It yields the protein CSASGRDRAEDEQFF. J is TRBJ2-1 and V is TRBV20-1; TRBD1 matches 9 bases. The CDR3 is 15 residues long. V dropped 3 bases and J dropped 8; count of bases not matched to a gene: 11. Germline CDR1 DFQATT, CDR2 SNEGSKA (reference sequence).